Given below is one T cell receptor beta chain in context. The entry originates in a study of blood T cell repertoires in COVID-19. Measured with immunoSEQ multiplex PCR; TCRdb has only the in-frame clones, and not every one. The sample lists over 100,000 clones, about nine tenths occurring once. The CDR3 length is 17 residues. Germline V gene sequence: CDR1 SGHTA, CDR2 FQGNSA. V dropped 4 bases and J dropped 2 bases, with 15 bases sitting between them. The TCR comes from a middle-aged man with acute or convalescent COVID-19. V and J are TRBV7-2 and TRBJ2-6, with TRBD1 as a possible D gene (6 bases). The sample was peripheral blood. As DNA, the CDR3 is TGTGCCAGCAGCTCCGGTCCAGGGGTCACTGGGGCCAACGTCCTGACTTTC. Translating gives CASSSGPGVTGANVLTF.